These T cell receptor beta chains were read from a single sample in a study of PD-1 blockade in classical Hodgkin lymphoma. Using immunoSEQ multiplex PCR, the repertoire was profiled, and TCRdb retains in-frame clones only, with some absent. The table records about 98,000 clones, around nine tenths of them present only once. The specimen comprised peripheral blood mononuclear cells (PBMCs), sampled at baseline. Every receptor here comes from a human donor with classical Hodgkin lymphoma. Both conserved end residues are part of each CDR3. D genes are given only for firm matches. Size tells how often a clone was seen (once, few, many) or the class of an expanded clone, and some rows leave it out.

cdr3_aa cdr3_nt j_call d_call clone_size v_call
CASSWESYEQYF TGTGCCAGCAGCTGGGAGTCCTACGAGCAGTACTTC TRBJ2-7 - - TRBV7-8
CASGGSRGQAFF TGTGCCAGCGGGGGATCCAGGGGGCAAGCTTTCTTT TRBJ1-1 TRBD1 - TRBV2
CASSETRSDEQFF TGCGCCAGCAGTGAGACTAGATCGGATGAGCAGTTCTTC TRBJ2-1 - - TRBV10-1
CASIPEGQGRAEFLDQPQHF TGCGCCAGCATCCCCGAGGGCCAGGGCAGGGCGGAATTCTTGGATCAGCCCCAGCATTTT TRBJ1-5 - - TRBV23-1
CASSLDQPGETQYF TGTGCCAGCAGCCTAGACCAACCGGGGGAGACCCAGTACTTC TRBJ2-5 - - TRBV11-1
CASSVASTALFYNEQFF TGTGCCAGCAGCGTAGCTTCGACAGCCCTGTTCTACAATGAGCAGTTCTTC TRBJ2-1 - - TRBV9
CASSELPSGVLAKNIQYF TGTGCCAGCAGTGAATTACCTAGCGGGGTGCTAGCCAAAAACATTCAGTACTTC TRBJ2-4 TRBD2 - TRBV2
CASSLSGRGETQYF TGCGCCAGCAGCTTAAGCGGGAGGGGAGAGACCCAGTACTTC TRBJ2-5 TRBD2 - TRBV5-1
CASLPGNTGELFF TGTGCCAGCCTACCAGGGAACACCGGGGAGCTGTTTTTT TRBJ2-2 - - TRBV6-1
CASSEDRGREEQFF TGCGCCAGCAGTGAGGACAGGGGGCGAGAGGAGCAGTTCTTC TRBJ2-1 TRBD1 - TRBV10-1
CASSATGTGRTQYF TGTGCCAGCAGCGCAACCGGGACAGGGAGGACCCAGTACTTC TRBJ2-5 TRBD1 - TRBV9
CASSVSGTPSGANVLTF TGCGCCAGCAGCGTATCCGGGACTCCCTCTGGGGCCAACGTCCTGACTTTC TRBJ2-6 - - TRBV5-1
CASSPIGGLAGAYNEQFF TGTGCCAGCTCACCAATAGGGGGGCTAGCGGGGGCTTACAATGAGCAGTTCTTC TRBJ2-1 TRBD2 once TRBV18
CASSRDSFSGNTIYF TGTGCCAGCAGTAGGGACAGCTTCTCTGGAAACACCATATATTTT TRBJ1-3 TRBD1 - TRBV6-1
CASSHVGGRSGANVLTF TGCGCCAGCAGCCATGTCGGGGGTCGCTCTGGGGCCAACGTCCTGACTTTC TRBJ2-6 - few TRBV4-1
CASSLDSGVAYNEQFF TGCGCCAGCAGCTTGGATTCAGGGGTCGCCTACAATGAGCAGTTCTTC TRBJ2-1 - - TRBV5-1
CASSYANRNTEAFF TGTGCCAGCAGTTACGCCAATAGGAACACTGAAGCTTTCTTT TRBJ1-1 - - TRBV6-6
CASSLAGGAAYEQYF TGCGCCAGCAGCTTGGCCGGGGGCGCCGCCTACGAGCAGTACTTC TRBJ2-7 - - TRBV5-1
CASSSIILTSGSHGAYEQYF TGTGCCAGCAGTTCCATTATCTTGACTAGCGGGAGCCACGGGGCCTACGAGCAGTACTTC TRBJ2-7 TRBD2 once TRBV28
CASRSRGRNYGYTF TGTGCCAGCAGGTCCAGAGGGAGGAACTATGGCTACACCTTC TRBJ1-2 - - TRBV2
CASSLGPNTEAFF TGTGCCAGCAGTTTGGGTCCGAACACTGAAGCTTTCTTT TRBJ1-1 - few TRBV28
CASSEALTEAFF TGTGCCAGCAGTGAAGCGCTTACGGAAGCTTTCTTT TRBJ1-1 - - TRBV2